The sequence of this T cell receptor (beta chain) was determined in a study of blood T cell repertoires in COVID-19. Germline-derived CDR1 and CDR2 are GTSNPN and SVGIG (reference sequence). The CDR3 has 12 amino acids. A note on this clone: Mismatch with germline at one junction end may stem from a read error.

Authors' methods: Amplified reference gene primers provided the basis for estimating nucleated cell counts. Profiling relied on immunoSEQ multiplex PCR, and the TCRdb table lists in-frame clones only, not all of them. V and J calls and clone size are as listed in that table; D and trimming were resolved from the DNA. The sample records 100,000 to 150,000 clones, over 80% being singletons. The origin of this receptor is a man aged 35 to 55 with active or convalescent COVID-19. The chain has TRBV30 and TRBJ1-3; D gene uncertain. Sequenced: peripheral blood. CDR3 loop: CASHSSGNTIYF. The CDR3 DNA sequence: TGCGCCAGCCACAGCTCTGGAAACACCATATATTTT.